The clone carrying this T cell receptor beta chain turned up a few times. Investigators prepared the TCR beta libraries by applying iRepertoire HTBI primers and Arm-PCR of CDR3 regions. TCRdb redid the calling of the multiplex PCR reads with MiXCR, one entry per CDR3 protein. The sample includes about 530,000 distinct CDR3 sequences, roughly a sixth of them seen just once. These data are taken from a study of regulatory T cells in long-lasting Graves disease. Time point reported: newly diagnosed GD, antithyroid drugs for less than 3 months. With RNA extracted from PBMCs as input, the TCR library was made. EDTA tubes received about 9.3 milliliters of collected peripheral blood. The same sample was also used in a study of T cells in Graves' hyperthyroidism and ophthalmopathy. That work states: Most thyroid clonotypes expanded above 0.001 appeared in blood too.

The receptor was derived from a woman aged 40 to 65 with Graves disease. The sample in question was peripheral blood mononuclear cells (PBMCs), obtained at new diagnosis, from a patient treated with antithyroid drugs.

The CDR3 DNA sequence: TGTGCCAGCAGCCCCTCCGGGACAGGGTCCTATAATTCACCCCTCCACTTT. Protein: CASSPSGTGSYNSPLHF. This chain uses TRBV7-2 with TRBJ1-6, with 9 bases aligning to TRBD1. CDR3 size: 17 residues. CDR1 SGHTA and CDR2 FQGNSA come from the germline V gene. Trimming at V came to 5 bases and at J to 1 base, leaving 6 bases not matched to a gene.